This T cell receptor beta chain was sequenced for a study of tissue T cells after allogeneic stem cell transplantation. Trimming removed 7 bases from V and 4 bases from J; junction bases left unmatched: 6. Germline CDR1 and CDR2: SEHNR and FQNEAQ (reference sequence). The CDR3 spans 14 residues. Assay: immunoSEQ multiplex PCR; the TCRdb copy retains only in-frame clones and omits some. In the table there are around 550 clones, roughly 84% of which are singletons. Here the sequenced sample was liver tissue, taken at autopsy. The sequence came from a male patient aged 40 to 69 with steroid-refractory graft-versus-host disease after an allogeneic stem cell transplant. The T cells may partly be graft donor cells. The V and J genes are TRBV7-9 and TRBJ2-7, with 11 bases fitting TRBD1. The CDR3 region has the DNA TGTGCCAGCAATCCAGGGACAGGGGGATACGAGCAGTACTTC. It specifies CASNPGTGGYEQYF.